Shown below are 18 T cell receptor beta chains from a single sample sequenced in a study of long-term antiretroviral therapy in people with HIV. Run at survey level, the immunoSEQ assay was version v3.0. Assay used: immunoSEQ multiplex PCR; TCRdb lists only in-frame clones, some missing. In the table there are 11,000 to 15,000 clones, about 80% of which are singletons. The sample consisted of unsorted PBMCs, taken 3.2 years before starting antiretroviral therapy. The receptors stem from a man aged 40-49 years with HIV.

The chain uses TRBV7-9 and TRBJ2-1; 8 nucleotides match TRBD2. Germline V gene lookup returns CDR1 SEHNR and CDR2 FQNEAQ (reference sequence). The CDR3 totals 15 residues. Trimming cost V 5 bases and J 5 bases; bases outside gene matches: 8. The CDR3 region is CASSRGGTSHNEQFF. The CDR3 DNA is TGTGCCAGCAGCCGAGGGGGGACTAGTCACAATGAGCAGTTCTTC.

The chain joins TRBV6-1 to TRBJ2-2; 9 nucleotides line up with TRBD1. The germline CDR1 and CDR2 sequences are MNHNS and SASEGT. Unmatched junction bases numbered 2, after V lost 6 bases and J lost 0 bases. This CDR3 contains 15 residues. The CDR3 is CASRRQGANTGELFF. The CDR3 DNA reads as TGTGCCAGCAGGAGACAGGGGGCGAACACCGGGGAGCTGTTTTTT.

The chain recombines TRBV28 with TRBJ1-2, with D perhaps TRBD1 (5 bases). The CDR3 runs to 13 residues. Trimming left V 2 bases short and J 4 bases short, with 8 bases between. Germline loops: CDR1 MDHEN, CDR2 SYDVKM. In DNA, the CDR3 is TGTGCCAGCAGTTTAAAACAGGTCTATGGCTACACCTTC. Its translation is CASSLKQVYGYTF.

The chain uses TRBV27 and TRBJ2-3; maybe TRBD2 (5 bases). Trimming pared 7 bases from V and 1 base from J, leaving 12 bases between. Germline V gives CDR1 MNHEY, CDR2 SMNVEV (reference sequence). The CDR3 runs to 14 residues. Here the CDR3 reads CASTPGVGTDTQYF. DNA of the CDR3: TGTGCCAGCACCCCCGGGGTAGGCACAGATACGCAGTATTTT.

The genes are TRBV27 and TRBJ2-1, with TRBD2 matching 11 bases. This CDR3 spans 17 amino acids. CDR1 and CDR2 (germline): MNHEY, SMNVEV (reference sequence). V lost 5 bases, J lost 2 bases, and 8 bases stayed unmatched. The CDR3 sequence: CASSQPGLAVPYNEQFF. The CDR3 DNA is TGTGCCAGCAGTCAACCGGGACTAGCGGTCCCCTACAATGAGCAGTTCTTC.

This clone came up once. This rearrangement joins TRBV11-2 to TRBJ1-1; D gene uncertain. The V end lost 5 bases, the J end lost 6 bases, and 16 bases lay between the germline ends. The CDR3 covers 14 residues. CDR1 SGHAT and CDR2 FQNNGV come from the germline V gene. The CDR3: CASSRLGSVAEAFF. CDR3 sequence (DNA): TGTGCCAGCAGCCGCTTAGGGAGTGTCGCTGAAGCTTTCTTT.

The rearrangement links TRBV7-2 to TRBJ1-5; 7 positions agree with TRBD1. V lost 3 bases, J lost 7 bases, and 9 bases stayed unmatched. The CDR3 is 15 residues long. Germline V gene sequence: CDR1 SGHTA, CDR2 FQGNSA. The CDR3 region has the DNA TGTGCCAGCAGCTTTAGGGGGCAGGGTCGGCAGCCCCAGCATTTT. Protein sequence: CASSFRGQGRQPQHF.

This clone turned up a few times. The rearrangement joins TRBV4-1 to TRBJ2-1; 9 bases align to TRBD2. Trimming took 4 bases from V and 10 from J; bases not matched to a gene: 5. The germline V gene has CDR1 MGHRA and CDR2 YSYEKL. CDR3 length: 13 residues. This chain's CDR3 is CASSRQGLAEQFF. The DNA for the CDR3 is TGCGCCAGCAGCCGCCAGGGACTAGCAGAGCAGTTCTTC.

CDR3 in amino acids: CASSQGGRGAVFEQFF. The CDR3 bases are TGTGCCAGCAGCCAAGGGGGCCGGGGGGCCGTCTTTGAGCAGTTCTTC. V usage is TRBV4-2 and J usage is TRBJ2-1, with D perhaps matching TRBD2 (7 bases). This CDR3 comprises 16 residues. Germline values: CDR1 LGHNA, CDR2 YNFKEQ. V was shortened by 1 base and J by 9 bases, with 19 bases between the two germline ends.

The CDR3 DNA is TGTGCCATCAGTGAGTCGGGATTTAACAATGAGCAGTTCTTC. Its protein is CAISESGFNNEQFF. The chain recombines TRBV10-3 with TRBJ2-1, with no clear D. Germline CDR1 ENHRY, CDR2 SYGVKD. V dropped 0 bases and J dropped 5 bases, with 8 bases sitting between them. The CDR3 contains 14 residues.

The CDR3 sequence: CAWSVQSGGAGTQYF. CDR3 nucleotides: TGTGCCTGGAGTGTACAGAGCGGGGGGGCGGGTACGCAGTATTTT. The chain has TRBV30 and TRBJ2-3; 10 nucleotides agree with TRBD2. This CDR3 spans 15 amino acids. V lost 0 bases and J lost 8; bases outside the gene matches: 8. Germline V gene sequence: CDR1 GTSNPN, CDR2 SVGIG (reference sequence).

The CDR3 region is CASSLTGAVSGANVLTF. For the CDR3, the DNA is TGTGCCAGCAGTTTGACAGGGGCTGTCTCTGGGGCCAACGTCCTGACTTTC. The chain couples TRBV7-9 to TRBJ2-6; 8 bases map to TRBD1. The length of the CDR3 is 17 residues. The germline CDR1 and CDR2 sequences are SEHNR and FQNEAQ (reference sequence). The trim removed 6 bases at V and 0 bases at J, leaving 7 bases unmatched.

In DNA, the CDR3 is TGTGCCAGCAGCTCATCACGGTTGCAGGGGCGCTATCAGCCCCAGCATTTT. Translating it yields CASSSSRLQGRYQPQHF. The gene calls are TRBV7-9 and TRBJ1-5, with D perhaps matching TRBD1 (6 bases). The V end was cut by 4 bases, the J end by 5 bases, with 21 bases between. The CDR3 sequence is 17 residues long. Germline V gene sequence: CDR1 SEHNR, CDR2 FQNEAQ (reference sequence).

The chain employs TRBV15 and TRBJ2-7; TRBD1 agrees at 7 bases. The V and J ends lost 0 bases and 1 base, in that order; junction bases with no gene match: 0. The CDR3 sequence is 14 residues long. Germline CDR1 LNHNV, CDR2 YYDKDF (reference sequence). This chain's CDR3 is CATSREGQSYEQYF. In DNA form, the CDR3 reads TGTGCCACCAGCAGAGAGGGACAGTCCTACGAGCAGTACTTC.

V usage is TRBV5-6 and J usage is TRBJ1-1, with D possibly TRBD1 on 6 matching bases. Between the trimmed V and J ends, which lost 7 bases and 1 base, there was a span of 23 bases. Germline V lookup: CDR1 SGHDT, CDR2 YYEEEE. The CDR3 sequence is 17 residues long. The CDR3 region has the DNA TGTGCCAGCCTCTGGGGGCCAACTCCGGGGCGGAACACTGAAGCTTTCTTT. This translates into CASLWGPTPGRNTEAFF.

The V and J genes are TRBV9 and TRBJ1-2; D ambiguous. Germline V gene data show CDR1 as SGDLS and CDR2 as YYNGEE. The V and J ends lost 0 bases and 8 bases respectively, with 17 bases between them. The CDR3 length is 15 residues. For the CDR3, the DNA is TGTGCCAGCAGCGTAGAGAGGTCGGGCAGGAGAGGCTACACCTTC. It is translated as CASSVERSGRRGYTF.

This chain connects TRBV10-3 to TRBJ1-1, with a tentative D call TRBD1 (5 bases). V shed 0 bases and J shed 1 base, with 12 bases lying between them. The germline V gene encodes CDR1 ENHRY and CDR2 SYGVKD. The CDR3 loop spans 16 amino acids. The CDR3: CAISESSGTENTEAFF. CDR3 nucleotide sequence: TGTGCCATCAGTGAGTCTTCCGGGACGGAGAACACTGAAGCTTTCTTT.

This clone was observed a few times. This rearrangement joins TRBV27 to TRBJ1-2; D not resolved. The germline CDR1 and CDR2 sequences are MNHEY and SMNVEV (reference sequence). Trimming removed 2 bases from V and 2 bases from J, with 9 bases in between. There are 14 residues in the CDR3. CDR3 nucleotide sequence: TGTGCCAGCAGTTTAGTCGCCGGGAACTATGGCTACACCTTC. This sequence encodes CASSLVAGNYGYTF.